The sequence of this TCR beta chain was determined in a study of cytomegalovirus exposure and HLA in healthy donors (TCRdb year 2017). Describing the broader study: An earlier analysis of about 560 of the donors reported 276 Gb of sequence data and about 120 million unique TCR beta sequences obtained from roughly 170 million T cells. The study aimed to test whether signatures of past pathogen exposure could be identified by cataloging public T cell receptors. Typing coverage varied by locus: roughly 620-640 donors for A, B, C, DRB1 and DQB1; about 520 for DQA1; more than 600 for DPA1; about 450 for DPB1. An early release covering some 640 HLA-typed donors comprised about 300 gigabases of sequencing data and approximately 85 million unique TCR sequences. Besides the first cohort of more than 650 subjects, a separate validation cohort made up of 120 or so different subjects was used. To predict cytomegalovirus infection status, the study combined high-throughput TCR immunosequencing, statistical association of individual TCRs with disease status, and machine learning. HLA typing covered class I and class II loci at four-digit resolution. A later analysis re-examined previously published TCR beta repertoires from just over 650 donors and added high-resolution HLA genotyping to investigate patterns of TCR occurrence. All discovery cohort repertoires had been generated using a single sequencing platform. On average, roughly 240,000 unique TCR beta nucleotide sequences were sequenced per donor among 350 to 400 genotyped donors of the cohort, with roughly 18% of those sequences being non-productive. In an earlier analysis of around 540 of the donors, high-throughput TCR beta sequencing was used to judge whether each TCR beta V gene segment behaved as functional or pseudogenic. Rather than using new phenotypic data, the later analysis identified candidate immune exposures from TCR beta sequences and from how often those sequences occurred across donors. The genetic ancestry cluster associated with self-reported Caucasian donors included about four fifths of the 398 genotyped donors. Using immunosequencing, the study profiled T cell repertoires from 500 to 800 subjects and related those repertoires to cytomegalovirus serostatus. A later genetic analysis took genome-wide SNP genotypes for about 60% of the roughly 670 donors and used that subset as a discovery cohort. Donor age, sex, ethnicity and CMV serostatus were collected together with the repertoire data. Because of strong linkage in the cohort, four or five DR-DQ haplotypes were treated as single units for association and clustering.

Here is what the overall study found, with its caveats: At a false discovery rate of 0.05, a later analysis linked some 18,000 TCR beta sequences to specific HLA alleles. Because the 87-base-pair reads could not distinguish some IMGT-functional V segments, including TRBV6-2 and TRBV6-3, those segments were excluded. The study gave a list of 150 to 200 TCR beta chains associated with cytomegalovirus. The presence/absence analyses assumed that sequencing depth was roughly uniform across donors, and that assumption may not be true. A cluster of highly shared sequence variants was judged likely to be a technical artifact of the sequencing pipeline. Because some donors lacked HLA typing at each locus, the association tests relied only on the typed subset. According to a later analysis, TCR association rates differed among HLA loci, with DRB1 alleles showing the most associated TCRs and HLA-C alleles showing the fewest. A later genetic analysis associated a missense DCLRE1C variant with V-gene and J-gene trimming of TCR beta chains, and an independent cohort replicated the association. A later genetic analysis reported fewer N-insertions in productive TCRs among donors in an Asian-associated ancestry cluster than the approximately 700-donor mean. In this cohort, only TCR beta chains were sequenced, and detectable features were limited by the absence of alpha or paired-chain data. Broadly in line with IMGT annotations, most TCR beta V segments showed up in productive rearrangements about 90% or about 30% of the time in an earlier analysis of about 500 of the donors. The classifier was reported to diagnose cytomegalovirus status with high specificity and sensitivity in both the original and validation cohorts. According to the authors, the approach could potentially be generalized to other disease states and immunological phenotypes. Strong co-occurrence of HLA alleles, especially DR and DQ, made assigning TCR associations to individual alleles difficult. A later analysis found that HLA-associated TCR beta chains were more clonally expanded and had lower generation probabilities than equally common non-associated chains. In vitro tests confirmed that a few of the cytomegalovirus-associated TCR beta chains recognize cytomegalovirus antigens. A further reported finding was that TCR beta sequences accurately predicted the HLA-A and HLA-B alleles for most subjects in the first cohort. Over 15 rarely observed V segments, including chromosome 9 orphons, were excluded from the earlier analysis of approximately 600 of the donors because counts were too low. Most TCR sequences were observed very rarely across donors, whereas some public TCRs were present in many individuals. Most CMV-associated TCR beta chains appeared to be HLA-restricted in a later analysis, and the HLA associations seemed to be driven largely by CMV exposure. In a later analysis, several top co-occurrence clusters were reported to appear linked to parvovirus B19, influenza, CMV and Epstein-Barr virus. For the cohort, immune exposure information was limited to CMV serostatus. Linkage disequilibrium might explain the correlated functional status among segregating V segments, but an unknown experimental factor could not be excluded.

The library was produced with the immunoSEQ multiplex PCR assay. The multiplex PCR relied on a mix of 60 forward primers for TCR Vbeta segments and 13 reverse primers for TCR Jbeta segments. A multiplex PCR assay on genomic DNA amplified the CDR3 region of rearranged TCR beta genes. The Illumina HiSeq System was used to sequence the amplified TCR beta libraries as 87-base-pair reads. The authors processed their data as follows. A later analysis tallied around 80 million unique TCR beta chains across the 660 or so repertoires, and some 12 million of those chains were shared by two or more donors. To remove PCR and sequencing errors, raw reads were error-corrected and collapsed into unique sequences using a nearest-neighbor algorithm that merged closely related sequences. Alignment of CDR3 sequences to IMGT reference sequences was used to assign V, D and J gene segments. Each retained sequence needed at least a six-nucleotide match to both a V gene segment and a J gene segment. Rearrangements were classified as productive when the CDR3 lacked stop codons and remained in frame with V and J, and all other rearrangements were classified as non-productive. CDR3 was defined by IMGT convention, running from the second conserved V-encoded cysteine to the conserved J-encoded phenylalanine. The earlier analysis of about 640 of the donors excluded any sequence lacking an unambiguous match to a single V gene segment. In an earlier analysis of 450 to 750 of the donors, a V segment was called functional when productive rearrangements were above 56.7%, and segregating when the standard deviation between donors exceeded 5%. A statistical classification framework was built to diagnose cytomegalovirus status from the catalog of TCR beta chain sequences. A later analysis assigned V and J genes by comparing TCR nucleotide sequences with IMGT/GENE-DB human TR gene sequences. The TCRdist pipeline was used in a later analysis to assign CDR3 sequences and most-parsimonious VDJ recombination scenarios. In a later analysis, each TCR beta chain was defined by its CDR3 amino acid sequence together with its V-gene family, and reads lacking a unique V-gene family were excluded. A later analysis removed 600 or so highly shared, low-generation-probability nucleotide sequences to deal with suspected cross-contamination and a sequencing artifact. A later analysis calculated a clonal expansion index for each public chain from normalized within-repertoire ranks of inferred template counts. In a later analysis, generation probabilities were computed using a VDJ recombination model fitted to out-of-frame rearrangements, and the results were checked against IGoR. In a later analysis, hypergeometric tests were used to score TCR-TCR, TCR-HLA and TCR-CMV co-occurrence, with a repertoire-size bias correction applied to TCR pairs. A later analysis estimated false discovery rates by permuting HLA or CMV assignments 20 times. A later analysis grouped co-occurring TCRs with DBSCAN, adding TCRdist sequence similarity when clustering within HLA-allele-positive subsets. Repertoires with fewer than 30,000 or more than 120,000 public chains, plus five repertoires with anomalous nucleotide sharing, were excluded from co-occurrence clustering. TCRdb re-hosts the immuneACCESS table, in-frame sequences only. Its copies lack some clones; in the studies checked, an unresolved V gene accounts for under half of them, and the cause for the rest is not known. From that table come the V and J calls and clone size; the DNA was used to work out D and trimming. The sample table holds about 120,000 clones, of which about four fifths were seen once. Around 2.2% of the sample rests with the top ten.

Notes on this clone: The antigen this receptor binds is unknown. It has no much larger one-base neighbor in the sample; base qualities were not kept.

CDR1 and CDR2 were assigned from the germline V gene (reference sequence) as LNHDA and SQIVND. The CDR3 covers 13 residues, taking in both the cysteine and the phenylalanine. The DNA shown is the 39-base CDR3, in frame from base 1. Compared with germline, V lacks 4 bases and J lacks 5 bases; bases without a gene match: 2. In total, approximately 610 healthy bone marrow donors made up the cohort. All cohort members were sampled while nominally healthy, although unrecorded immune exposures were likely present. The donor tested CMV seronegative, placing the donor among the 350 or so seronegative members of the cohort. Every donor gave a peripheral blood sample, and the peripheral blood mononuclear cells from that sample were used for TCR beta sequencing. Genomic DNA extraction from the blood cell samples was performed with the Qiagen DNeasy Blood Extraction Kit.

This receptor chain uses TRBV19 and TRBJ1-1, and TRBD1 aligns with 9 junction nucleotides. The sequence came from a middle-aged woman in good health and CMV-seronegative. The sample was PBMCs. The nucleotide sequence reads TGTGCCAGTAGTAACAGGGGGCAGACTGAAGCTTTCTTT. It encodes CASSNRGQTEAFF.